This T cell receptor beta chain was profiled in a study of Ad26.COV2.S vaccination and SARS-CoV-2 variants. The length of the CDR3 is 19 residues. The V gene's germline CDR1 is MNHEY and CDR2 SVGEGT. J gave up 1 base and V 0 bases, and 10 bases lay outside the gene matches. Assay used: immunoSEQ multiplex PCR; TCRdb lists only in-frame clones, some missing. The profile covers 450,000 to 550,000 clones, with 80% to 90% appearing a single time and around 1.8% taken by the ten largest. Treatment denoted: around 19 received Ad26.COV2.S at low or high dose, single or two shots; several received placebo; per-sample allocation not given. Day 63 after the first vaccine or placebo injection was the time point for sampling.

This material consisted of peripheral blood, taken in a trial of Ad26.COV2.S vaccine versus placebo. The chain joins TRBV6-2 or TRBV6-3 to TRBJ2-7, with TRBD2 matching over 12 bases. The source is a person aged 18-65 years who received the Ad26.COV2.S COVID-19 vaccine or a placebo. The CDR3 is CASSYSTSGRGSGSYEQYF. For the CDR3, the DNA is TGTGCCAGCAGTTACTCGACTAGCGGGAGAGGAAGCGGGTCCTACGAGCAGTACTTC.